The rows below give T cell receptor beta chains drawn from one sample of a study of radiotherapy plus CTLA-4 blockade in lung cancer. The assay was immunoSEQ multiplex PCR, and TCRdb's table has in-frame clones only and misses some. The table has about 77,000 clones, around 74% seen once. The sample in question was peripheral blood, obtained from a patient treated with radiotherapy plus ipilimumab. These receptors originate from a human donor with non-small cell lung cancer whose response to radiotherapy plus ipilimumab could not be evaluated. CDR3s leave out the opening cysteine and the closing phenylalanine or tryptophan.

J,V,CDR3
TRBJ2-7,TRBV5-1,ASSSHRDKVGNEQY
TRBJ2-2,TRBV2,ASSALGTSGTGELF
TRBJ1-1,TRBV5-6,ASSFRNTEAF
TRBJ2-1,TRBV6-5,ASRETGEQF
TRBJ2-7,TRBV19,ASSRGQGWNEQY
TRBJ1-1,TRBV28,ASSSPGGGGTEAF
TRBJ2-5,TRBV2,ASSGARQGLGTQY
TRBJ2-1,TRBV10-3,AISDSGLAGYNEQF
TRBJ2-3,TRBV5-1,ASSLAVDTQY
TRBJ1-1,TRBV29-1,SVGQGVLNTEAF
TRBJ1-1,TRBV7-9,ASSLQVSTEAF
TRBJ2-3,TRBV11-2,ASSSLALADTQY
TRBJ2-7,TRBV7-9,ASSIGHSYEQY
TRBJ2-7,TRBV18,ASSPRTSGGNYEQY
TRBJ2-3,TRBV7-2,ASSSLMGTDTQY
TRBJ1-5,TRBV28,ASRRISPSNQPQH
TRBJ1-1,TRBV29-1,SVATTENTEAF
TRBJ1-5,TRBV11-3,ASSLEADSNQPQH
TRBJ1-2,TRBV6-1,ASSEASGTAYPHT
TRBJ2-1,TRBV6-6,ASSYGSGGEF
TRBJ2-2,TRBV5-5,ASSLGQGGSGELF
TRBJ2-2,TRBV7-3,ASSLLPRAAGGTGELF
TRBJ1-2,TRBV5-1,ASSGRRDSGFYGYT
TRBJ2-3,TRBV2,ASSSGIVDTQY
TRBJ1-5,TRBV5-4,ASSMQGAQGQPQH
TRBJ2-5,TRBV18,ASSSNIGETQY
TRBJ2-7,TRBV7-3,ASSLHSGGAYEQY
TRBJ1-4,TRBV30,AWSVGWGGEKLF
TRBJ1-5,TRBV9,ASSVADSSNQPQH